This TCR beta chain was sequenced for a study of T cells in Graves' hyperthyroidism and ophthalmopathy. Study in general: Blood was drawn when the patient was first diagnosed and still untreated.

RNA transcripts yielded amplified TCR beta CDR3 regions. An initial round of RT-PCR targeting the TCR CDR3 relied on the HTBI primer set. TCRdb reanalysed the multiplex PCR reads using MiXCR and keeps one entry per CDR3 protein. The data hold over 200,000 distinct CDR3 sequences, with roughly 15% observed a single time. V lost 1 base and J lost 3, with 13 bases in between. CDR1 and CDR2 from the germline V gene are LGHDT and YNNKEL (reference sequence). CDR3 length: 15 amino acids. This clonotype was seen at least ten times. The sequencing sample was made of blood. The gene calls are TRBV3-1 and TRBJ2-7; unclear D gene. The sequence came from a woman between 40 and 50 years old with Graves' hyperthyroidism that later progressed to Graves' ophthalmopathy. DNA of the CDR3: TGTGCCAGCAGCCAAGTTCCCGGCGGTGTCTACGAGCAGTACTTC. It encodes CASSQVPGGVYEQYF.